One and the same sample provided the 28 T cell receptor beta chains below, sequenced in a study of early T cells in non-severe SARS-CoV-2 infection. TCRdb fed the 5' RACE reads into MiXCR, producing one record per CDR3 protein. There are 29,000 or so distinct CDR3 sequences in the sample; about 4.5% occur only once, and 5.5% to 7.5% lies in the top ten. Sequences were obtained from whole blood. The origin of the receptors is an adult who was a healthcare worker with PCR-confirmed SARS-CoV-2 infection or an uninfected control (not recorded which).

There are a few counts of this clonotype. The CDR3 is CASREDRRLDNNEQFF. CDR3 in DNA: TGTGCCAGCAGGGAGGACAGAAGGCTAGACAACAATGAGCAGTTCTTC. The V gene is TRBV12-3 or TRBV12-4, the J gene TRBJ2-1; weak D call: TRBD1 (6 bases). CDR3 length: 16 amino acids. Trimming pared 6 bases from V and 5 bases from J, leaving 20 bases between.

The rearrangement links TRBV9 to TRBJ2-5; D gene uncertain. V lost 0 bases, J lost 3 bases, and 12 bases lay in between. The CDR3 covers 15 residues. The germline CDR1 and CDR2 sequences are SGDLS and YYNGEE. The DNA for the CDR3 is TGTGCCAGCAGCGTAGAGGAGTTGGAGAAAGAGACCCAGTACTTC. Protein: CASSVEELEKETQYF.

The CDR3 DNA sequence: TGTGCCAGCAGCCTGAGCCTGGACAGGGGTGTTTCTGGGGCCAACGTCCTGACTTTC. It encodes CASSLSLDRGVSGANVLTF. The rearrangement joins TRBV7-9 to TRBJ2-6, with 9 bases that match TRBD1. Germline CDR1 and CDR2: SEHNR and FQNEAQ (reference sequence). Trimming took 5 bases from V and 1 from J; bases not matched to a gene: 12. The CDR3 spans 19 residues.

This chain links TRBV5-4 with TRBJ2-5; D is uncertain. The V end lost 2 bases, the J end lost 2 bases, and 10 bases lay between the germline ends. The CDR3 is made up of 14 amino acids. Germline CDR1 and CDR2: SGHNT and YYREEE (reference sequence). The CDR3 DNA reads TGTGCCAGCAGCTTCGACGTAAAGCAAGAGACCCAGTACTTC. The encoded protein is CASSFDVKQETQYF.

In its sample, this clonotype was seen many times. The chain is built from TRBV12-3 or TRBV12-4 and TRBJ2-6; 8 bases agree with TRBD1. The length of the CDR3 is 17 residues. The V gene end was trimmed by 7 bases and the J gene end by 1 base; junction bases not matched to a gene: 9. The CDR3 spells CASIIRTGPSGANVLTF. The CDR3 DNA reads as TGTGCCAGCATAATCAGGACAGGGCCATCTGGGGCCAACGTCCTGACTTTC.

This clonotype was seen ten or more times. V and J are TRBV9 and TRBJ2-5; 11 bases agree with TRBD2. The CDR3 has 17 residues. The junction had 6 bases not matched to a gene; V was cut back by 0 bases and J by 2 bases. Germline V gene lookup returns CDR1 SGDLS and CDR2 YYNGEE. CDR3 nucleotides: TGTGCCAGCAGCGTAGGGCTAGCGGGGGGCCCTCAAGAGACCCAGTACTTC. Protein product: CASSVGLAGGPQETQYF.

This clonotype was counted a few times. V usage is TRBV3-1 and J usage is TRBJ2-1; 8 bases line up with TRBD1. V lost 1 base and J lost 13; bases outside the gene matches: 6. Per germline, CDR1 LGHDT and CDR2 YNNKEL (reference sequence). The CDR3 spans 13 residues. CDR3 protein: CASSQAGGLGQFF. CDR3 bases: TGTGCCAGCAGCCAAGCAGGGGGCTTAGGTCAGTTCTTC.

This clonotype was counted ten times or more. This sequence joins TRBV7-9 and TRBJ1-2; D not certain. V lost 5 bases to trimming and J lost 2 bases, with 6 bases between them. Germline values: CDR1 SEHNR, CDR2 FQNEAQ (reference sequence). This CDR3 is built from 12 residues. The CDR3 reads CASSLSNYGYTF. The CDR3 coding sequence is TGTGCCAGCAGCCTTTCGAACTATGGCTACACCTTC.

This clonotype was seen a handful of times. J is TRBJ2-3 and V is TRBV4-1; unclear D gene. Germline loops: CDR1 MGHRA, CDR2 YSYEKL. V lost 0 bases to trimming and J lost 0 bases, with 7 bases between them. This CDR3 is 15 amino acids long. The CDR3 DNA sequence: TGCGCCAGCAGCCAAGATATGGTCAGCACAGATACGCAGTATTTT. This encodes CASSQDMVSTDTQYF.

This clonotype was detected ten times or more. The rearrangement uses TRBV7-2 and TRBJ2-2; 7 positions agree with TRBD1. Germline loops: CDR1 SGHTA, CDR2 FQGNSA. This CDR3 region has 14 residues. V dropped 8 bases and J dropped 6; count of bases not matched to a gene: 9. This CDR3 is CASRGQVASGELFF. CDR3 nucleotide sequence: TGTGCCAGCCGAGGACAGGTGGCTTCCGGGGAGCTGTTTTTT.

There are many counts of this clonotype. The CDR3 is CASAAQGGEKLFF. CDR3 coding DNA: TGTGCCAGCGCCGCACAGGGTGGTGAAAAACTGTTTTTT. The gene calls are TRBV7-9 and TRBJ1-4, with TRBD1 as a possible D gene (6 bases). From germline, CDR1 is SEHNR and CDR2 FQNEAQ (reference sequence). V dropped 8 bases and J dropped 7 bases, with 14 bases sitting between them. The CDR3 loop spans 13 amino acids.

In DNA form, the CDR3 reads TGTGCCAGCAGCTACCGGGCCCGGGGGGAGACCCAGTACTTC. Amino acids: CASSYRARGETQYF. J is TRBJ2-5 and V is TRBV11-3, with D tentatively TRBD2 (6 bases). Per the germline V gene, CDR1 is SGHNT and CDR2 is YENEEA. The CDR3 is 14 amino acids. Trimming pared 4 bases from V and 5 bases from J, leaving 14 bases between.

The chain links TRBV6-6 to TRBJ2-6; D is uncertain. Trimming removed 7 bases from V and 1 base from J, with 11 bases in between. Germline CDR1 reads MNHNY; CDR2 reads SVGAGI (reference sequence). The length of the CDR3 is 15 residues. CDR3 bases: TGTGCCAGCACCGAGGTAGTGTCTGGGGCCAACGTCCTGACTTTC. It specifies CASTEVVSGANVLTF.

The chain employs TRBV24-1 and TRBJ2-1; 11 nucleotides align to TRBD2. CDR1 KGHDR and CDR2 SFDVKD come from the germline V gene. The CDR3 contains 16 residues. The trim removed 9 bases at V and 0 bases at J, leaving 6 bases unmatched. The DNA for the CDR3 is TGTGCCACCTCTGGAACTAGCGGGAGCTCCTACAATGAGCAGTTCTTC. Amino acids: CATSGTSGSSYNEQFF.

This clonotype was observed many times. The rearrangement links TRBV21-1 to TRBJ2-5; the D segment call TRBD1 is taken from the table without a DNA check. TRBV21-1 is an annotated pseudogene. The CDR3 has 17 amino acids. The CDR3 coding sequence is TGTGCCAGCAGCAATGAAGCTCGGAGCTCCCCTGGAGAGACCCAGTACTTC. Translation: CASSNEARSSPGETQYF.

This clonotype was detected ten times or more. The CDR3 DNA sequence: TGTGCCAGCAGTTTTTCCAGGAGAACCTACGAGCAGTACTTC. Amino acids: CASSFSRRTYEQYF. The V call is TRBV12-3 or TRBV12-4, the J call TRBJ2-7; no reliable D call. The CDR3 covers 14 residues. The V end lost 3 bases, the J end lost 2 bases, and 11 bases lay between the germline ends.

This clonotype ranks as medium-sized (0.01 to 0.1%). The chain joins TRBV7-9 to TRBJ2-1; 9 positions match TRBD1. The length of the CDR3 is 15 residues. V lost 5 bases to trimming and J lost 5 bases; unmatched junction nucleotides: 7. CDR1 SEHNR and CDR2 FQNEAQ come from the germline V gene (reference sequence). The CDR3 sequence: CASSSTDRGHNEQFF. Here the CDR3 DNA reads TGTGCCAGCAGCAGTACGGACAGGGGCCACAATGAGCAGTTCTTC. The whole variable domain, filled in from reference TRBV7-9 and TRBJ2-1, reads DTGVSQNPRHKITKRGQNVTFRCDPISEHNRLYWYRQTLGQGPEFLTYFQNEAQLEKSRLLSDRFSAERPKGSFSTLEIQRTEQGDSAMYLCASSSTDRGHNEQFFGPGTRLTVL.

In this sample, this clonotype turned up a few times. V usage is TRBV6-5 and J usage is TRBJ1-5; D call uncertain. The V end lost 6 bases, the J end lost 2 bases, and 14 bases lay between the germline ends. This CDR3 contains 15 residues. The germline V gene has CDR1 MNHEY and CDR2 SVGAGI. The CDR3, as DNA: TGTGCCAGCAGGCCCGGATATTTAGGCAATCAGCCCCAGCATTTT. Its protein is CASRPGYLGNQPQHF.

This clonotype was observed many times. The chain is built from TRBV7-9 and TRBJ2-1; the D is unclear. Looked up from germline, CDR1 is SEHNR and CDR2 is FQNEAQ (reference sequence). Trimming cost V 5 bases and J 7 bases, with 9 bases left between them. The CDR3 spans 12 residues. CDR3 residues: CASSLPRNEQFF. The CDR3 nucleotides are TGTGCCAGCAGCCTCCCCCGGAATGAGCAGTTCTTC.

V usage is TRBV10-2 and J usage is TRBJ2-5, with 7 bases fitting TRBD1. The CDR3 runs 13 residues. V was pared by 8 bases and J by 3 bases, with 6 bases of the junction left unmatched. In germline, CDR1 is WSHSY, CDR2 SAAADI. The CDR3 loop reads CASGDSEKETQYF. In DNA, the CDR3 is TGCGCCAGCGGGGACAGTGAGAAAGAGACCCAGTACTTC.

This clonotype appeared many times. The V gene is TRBV29-1, the J gene TRBJ1-2; D ambiguous. V was pared by 0 bases and J by 0 bases, with 8 bases between. The CDR3 covers 14 residues. Germline CDR1 and CDR2: SQVTM and ANQGSEA. In DNA form, the CDR3 reads TGCAGCGTTGAAGATCAGAGAGCTAACTATGGCTACACCTTC. It codes for CSVEDQRANYGYTF.

This chain connects TRBV2 to TRBJ2-7, with D perhaps given as TRBD1 or TRBD2 (7 bases each). Deletions cut 2 bases from V and 6 bases from J, with 11 bases between. Germline V gives CDR1 SNHLY, CDR2 FYNNEI. The CDR3 has 13 residues. CDR3 DNA: TGTGCCAGCAGTGAACAGGGGGGGTCCGAGCAGTACTTC. This gives the protein CASSEQGGSEQYF.

V gene TRBV7-3 combines with J gene TRBJ2-5, with 12 bases aligning to TRBD2. This CDR3 region has 15 residues. Germline-derived CDR1 and CDR2 are SGHTA and FQGTGA. Losses at the gene ends were 5 bases for V and 5 bases for J; bases not matched to a gene: 6. CDR3 DNA sequence: TGTGCCAGCAGCCTTGGACTAGCGGGATTGGAGACCCAGTACTTC. Amino acid sequence: CASSLGLAGLETQYF.

The chain joins TRBV12-5 to TRBJ2-2, with D perhaps TRBD2 (6 bases). Trimming removed 8 bases from V and 4 bases from J, with 17 bases in between. Germline V gives CDR1 LGHNT, CDR2 FRNRAP. This CDR3 has 15 residues. Written as DNA, the CDR3 is TGTGCTAGTACACCCGGAGGGTCACCCACCGGGGAGCTGTTTTTT. Translation gives CASTPGGSPTGELFF.

The chain links TRBV11-2 to TRBJ2-7; D may be TRBD1 or TRBD2 (5 bases each). Trimming took off 3 bases at V and 9 bases at J, with 12 bases between the two ends. The CDR3 has 12 amino acids. Germline V lookup: CDR1 SGHAT, CDR2 FQNNGV. CDR3 DNA sequence: TGTGCCAGCAGCTTGGGGCCCAGCGGGCAGTACTTC. As protein: CASSLGPSGQYF.

This clonotype has a handful of counts. This chain joins TRBV2 and TRBJ1-3; D gene uncertain. Germline lookup yields CDR1 SNHLY and CDR2 FYNNEI. The germline V and J ends were trimmed by 6 bases and 0 bases, with 9 bases remaining between them. The CDR3 sequence is 14 residues long. The CDR3 region is CASSVHTSGNTIYF. In DNA form, the CDR3 reads TGTGCCAGCAGCGTTCATACCTCTGGAAACACCATATATTTT.

This clonotype has only a few counts. The chain has TRBV18 and TRBJ1-1; D might be TRBD1 (6 bases). CDR1 is KGHSH and CDR2 is LQKENI in the germline V gene. V was cut by 3 bases and J by 4 bases, with 9 bases left in between. CDR3 length: 13 residues. CDR3 DNA: TGTGCCAGCTCACCGAGACAGGTCACTGAAGCTTTCTTT. Protein product: CASSPRQVTEAFF.

A few counts support this clonotype. The chain employs TRBV7-2 and TRBJ2-3; D perhaps matches TRBD2 (5 bases). CDR1 is SGHTA and CDR2 is FQGNSA in the germline V gene. The CDR3 covers 13 residues. The ends were cut back, 5 bases at V and 2 bases at J, with 8 bases in the middle. CDR3 nucleotide sequence: TGTGCCAGCAGCCCGGGGAACACAGATACGCAGTATTTT. This codes for CASSPGNTDTQYF. The complete variable domain, with remaining parts taken from reference TRBV7-2 and TRBJ2-3, reads GAGVSQSPSNKVTEKGKDVELRCDPISGHTALYWYRQSLGQGLEFLIYFQGNSAPDKSGLPSDRFSAERTGGSVSTLTIQRTQQEDSAVYLCASSPGNTDTQYFGPGTRLTVL.